This TCR beta chain was profiled in a study of T cell changes during pregnancy in multiple sclerosis. The data were produced by immunoSEQ multiplex PCR, yet TCRdb's version contains in-frame clones alone and is incomplete. The table includes roughly 93,000 clones, 80% to 95% detected once. The germline V gene has CDR1 MDHEN and CDR2 SYDVKM. The CDR3 runs to 15 residues. The V end was cut by 4 bases, the J end by 5 bases, with 18 bases between. The V and J genes are TRBV28 and TRBJ2-7; D is perhaps TRBD1 (7 bases). The material was peripheral blood, obtained before pregnancy. The receptor was derived from a female donor with multiple sclerosis, enrolled in a pregnancy study. CDR3 amino acids: CASSSRRGARDEQYF. Written as DNA, the CDR3 is TGTGCCAGCAGTTCCCGCAGGGGGGCCCGAGACGAGCAGTACTTC.